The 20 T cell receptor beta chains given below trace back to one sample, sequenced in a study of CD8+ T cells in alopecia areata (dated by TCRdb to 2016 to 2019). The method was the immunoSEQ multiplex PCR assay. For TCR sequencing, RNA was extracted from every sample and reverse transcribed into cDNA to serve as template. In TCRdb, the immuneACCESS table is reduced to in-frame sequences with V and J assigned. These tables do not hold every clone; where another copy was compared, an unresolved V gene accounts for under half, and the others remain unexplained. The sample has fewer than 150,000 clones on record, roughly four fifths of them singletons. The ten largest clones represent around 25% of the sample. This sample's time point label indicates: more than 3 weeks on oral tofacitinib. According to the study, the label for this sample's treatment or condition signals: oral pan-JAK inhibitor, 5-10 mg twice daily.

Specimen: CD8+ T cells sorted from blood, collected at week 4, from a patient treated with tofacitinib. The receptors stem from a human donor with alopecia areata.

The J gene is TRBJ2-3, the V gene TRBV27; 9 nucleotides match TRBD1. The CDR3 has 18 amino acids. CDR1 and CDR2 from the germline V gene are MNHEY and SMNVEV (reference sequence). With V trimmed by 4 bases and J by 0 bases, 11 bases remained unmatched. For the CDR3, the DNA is TGTGCCAGCAGTTCAACAGGGGGCTATCTATATAGCACAGATACGCAGTATTTT. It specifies CASSSTGGYLYSTDTQYF.

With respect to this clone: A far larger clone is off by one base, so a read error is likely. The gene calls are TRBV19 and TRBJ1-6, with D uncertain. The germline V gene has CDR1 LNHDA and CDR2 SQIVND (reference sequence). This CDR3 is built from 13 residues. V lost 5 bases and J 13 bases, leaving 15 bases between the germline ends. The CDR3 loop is CASSLSVSLPLHF. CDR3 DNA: TGTGCCAGTAGTTTGAGTGTCTCTTTGCCCCTCCACTTT.

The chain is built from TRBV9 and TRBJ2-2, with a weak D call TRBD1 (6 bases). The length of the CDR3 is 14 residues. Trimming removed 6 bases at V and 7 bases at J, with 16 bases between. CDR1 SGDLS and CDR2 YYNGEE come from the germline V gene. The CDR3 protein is CASTPTGLFGELFF. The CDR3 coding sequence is TGTGCCAGCACGCCTACAGGGTTATTCGGGGAGCTGTTTTTT.

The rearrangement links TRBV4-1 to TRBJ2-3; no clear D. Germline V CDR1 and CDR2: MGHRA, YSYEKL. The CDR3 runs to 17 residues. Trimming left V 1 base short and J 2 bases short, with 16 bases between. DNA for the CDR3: TGCGCCAGCAGCCAAGTAAGGGTCCCCGCCACCACAGATACGCAGTATTTT. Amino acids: CASSQVRVPATTDTQYF.

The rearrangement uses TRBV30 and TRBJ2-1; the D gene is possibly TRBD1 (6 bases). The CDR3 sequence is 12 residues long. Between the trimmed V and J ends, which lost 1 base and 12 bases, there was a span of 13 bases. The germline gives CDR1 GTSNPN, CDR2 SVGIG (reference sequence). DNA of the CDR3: TGTGCCTGGAGTGCGGACAGTTTGGGGCAGTTCTTC. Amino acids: CAWSADSLGQFF.

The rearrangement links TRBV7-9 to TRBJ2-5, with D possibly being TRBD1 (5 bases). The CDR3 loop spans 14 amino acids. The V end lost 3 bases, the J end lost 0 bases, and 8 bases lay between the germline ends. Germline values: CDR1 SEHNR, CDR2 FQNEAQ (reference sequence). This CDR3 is CASSFRQHQETQYF. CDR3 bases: TGTGCCAGCAGCTTCCGACAGCACCAAGAGACCCAGTACTTC.

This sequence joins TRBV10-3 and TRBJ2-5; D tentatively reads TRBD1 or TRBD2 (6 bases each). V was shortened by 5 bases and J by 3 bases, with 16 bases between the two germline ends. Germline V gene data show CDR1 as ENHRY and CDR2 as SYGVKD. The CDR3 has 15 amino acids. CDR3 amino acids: CAISTPGATKETQYF. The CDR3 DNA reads TGTGCCATCAGTACGCCGGGGGCTACTAAAGAGACCCAGTACTTC.

CDR3 sequence: CASSDGINYGYTF. DNA of the CDR3: TGCGCCAGCAGTGACGGTATTAACTATGGCTACACCTTC. V is TRBV10-2 and J is TRBJ1-2; D unclear. Germline V lookup: CDR1 WSHSY, CDR2 SAAADI. Between the trimmed V and J ends, which lost 3 bases and 1 base, there was a span of 6 bases. The CDR3 is 13 amino acids.

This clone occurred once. The CDR3 loop is CASSLTQGAYNSPLHF. In nucleotides, the CDR3 is TGTGCCAGCAGCTTGACCCAGGGGGCCTATAATTCACCCCTCCACTTT. The chain joins TRBV7-9 to TRBJ1-6, with TRBD1 matching 7 bases. With V trimmed by 3 bases and J by 2 bases, 4 bases remained unmatched. The CDR3 is 16 amino acids. Germline-derived CDR1 and CDR2 are SEHNR and FQNEAQ (reference sequence).

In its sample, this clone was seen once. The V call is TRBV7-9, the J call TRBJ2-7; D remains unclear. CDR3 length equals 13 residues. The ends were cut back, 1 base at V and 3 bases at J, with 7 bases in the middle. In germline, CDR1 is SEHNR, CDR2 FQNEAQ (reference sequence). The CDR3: CASSLEDNYEQYF. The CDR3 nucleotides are TGTGCCAGCAGCTTAGAAGACAACTACGAGCAGTACTTC.

Written as DNA, the CDR3 is TGTGCCAGCGGGCTAGGCGGGGGGCCGGGAGAGACCCAGTACTTC. This sequence encodes CASGLGGGPGETQYF. The rearrangement uses TRBV7-6 and TRBJ2-5, with 8 positions matching TRBD2. V lost 8 bases and J lost 4; bases outside the gene matches: 12. Looked up from germline, CDR1 is SGHVS and CDR2 is FNYEAQ. CDR3 length equals 15 residues.

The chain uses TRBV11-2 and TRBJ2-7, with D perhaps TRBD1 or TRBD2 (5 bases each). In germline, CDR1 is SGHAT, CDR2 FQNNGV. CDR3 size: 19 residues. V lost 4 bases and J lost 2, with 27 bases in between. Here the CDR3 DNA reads TGTGCCAGCAGCTCATCTGGGGCCCTCGGGGAGTCGGAGGCCTACGAGCAGTACTTC. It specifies CASSSSGALGESEAYEQYF.

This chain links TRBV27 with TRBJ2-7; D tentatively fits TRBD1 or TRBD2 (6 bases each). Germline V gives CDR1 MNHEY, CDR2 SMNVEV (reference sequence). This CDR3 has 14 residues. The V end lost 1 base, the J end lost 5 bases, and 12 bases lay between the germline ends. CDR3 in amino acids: CASSLFTGAHEQYF. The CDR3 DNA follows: TGTGCCAGCAGTTTATTTACGGGGGCCCACGAGCAGTACTTC.

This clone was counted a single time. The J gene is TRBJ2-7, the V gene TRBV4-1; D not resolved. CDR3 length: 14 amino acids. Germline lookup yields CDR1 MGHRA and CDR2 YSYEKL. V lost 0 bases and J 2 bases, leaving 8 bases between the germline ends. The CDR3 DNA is TGCGCCAGCAGCCAAGATCGGGCGGCCTACGAGCAGTACTTC. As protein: CASSQDRAAYEQYF.

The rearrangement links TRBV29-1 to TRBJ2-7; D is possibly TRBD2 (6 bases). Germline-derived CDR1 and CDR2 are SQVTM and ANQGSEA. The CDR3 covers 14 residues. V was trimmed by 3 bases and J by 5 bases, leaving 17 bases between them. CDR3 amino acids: CSVERTGQRDEQYF. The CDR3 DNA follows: TGCAGCGTTGAGCGGACCGGGCAGCGGGACGAGCAGTACTTC.

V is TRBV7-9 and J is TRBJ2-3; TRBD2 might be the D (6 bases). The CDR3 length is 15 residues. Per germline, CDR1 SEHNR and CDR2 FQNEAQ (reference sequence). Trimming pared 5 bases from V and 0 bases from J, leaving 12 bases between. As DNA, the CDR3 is TGTGCCAGCAGCCCCCGCGGAGGGAGCACAGATACGCAGTATTTT. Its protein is CASSPRGGSTDTQYF.

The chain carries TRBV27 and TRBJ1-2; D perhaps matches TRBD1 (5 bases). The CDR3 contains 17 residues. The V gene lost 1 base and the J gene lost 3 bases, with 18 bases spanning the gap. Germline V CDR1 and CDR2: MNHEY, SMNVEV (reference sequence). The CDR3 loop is CASSLFPPGLGDYGYTF. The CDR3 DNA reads TGTGCCAGCAGTTTATTTCCTCCGGGGCTAGGGGACTATGGCTACACCTTC.

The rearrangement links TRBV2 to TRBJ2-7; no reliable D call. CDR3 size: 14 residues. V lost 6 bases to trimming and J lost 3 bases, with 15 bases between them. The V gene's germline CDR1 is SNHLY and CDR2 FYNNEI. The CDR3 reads CASRVRLVGYEQYF. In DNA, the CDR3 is TGTGCCAGCAGGGTTCGACTGGTCGGCTACGAGCAGTACTTC.

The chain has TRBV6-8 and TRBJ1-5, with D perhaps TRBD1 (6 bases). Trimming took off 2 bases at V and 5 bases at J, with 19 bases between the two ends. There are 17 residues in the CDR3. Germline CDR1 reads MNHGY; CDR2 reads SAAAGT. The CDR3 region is CASSYNRARYLDQPQHF. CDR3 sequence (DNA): TGTGCCAGCAGTTACAACAGGGCGCGCTATCTAGATCAGCCCCAGCATTTT.

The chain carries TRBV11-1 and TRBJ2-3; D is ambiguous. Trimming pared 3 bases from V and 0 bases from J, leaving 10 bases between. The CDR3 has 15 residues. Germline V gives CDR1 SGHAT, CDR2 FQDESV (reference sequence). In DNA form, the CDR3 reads TGTGCCAGCAGCTTGTGGACCGGCAGCACAGATACGCAGTATTTT. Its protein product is CASSLWTGSTDTQYF.